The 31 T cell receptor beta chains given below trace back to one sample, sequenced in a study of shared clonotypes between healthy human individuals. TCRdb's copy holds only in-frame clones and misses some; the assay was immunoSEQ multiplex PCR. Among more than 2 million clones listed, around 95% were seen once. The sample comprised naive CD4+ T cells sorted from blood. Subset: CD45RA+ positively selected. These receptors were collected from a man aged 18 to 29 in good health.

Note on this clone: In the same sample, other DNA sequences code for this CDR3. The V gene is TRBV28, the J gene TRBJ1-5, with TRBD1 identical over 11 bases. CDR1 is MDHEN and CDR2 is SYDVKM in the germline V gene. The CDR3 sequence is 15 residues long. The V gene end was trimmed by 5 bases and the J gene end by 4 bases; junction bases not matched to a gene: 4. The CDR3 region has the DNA TGTGCCAGCAGTCGGACAGGGGGCCTGAATCAGCCCCAGCATTTT. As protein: CASSRTGGLNQPQHF.

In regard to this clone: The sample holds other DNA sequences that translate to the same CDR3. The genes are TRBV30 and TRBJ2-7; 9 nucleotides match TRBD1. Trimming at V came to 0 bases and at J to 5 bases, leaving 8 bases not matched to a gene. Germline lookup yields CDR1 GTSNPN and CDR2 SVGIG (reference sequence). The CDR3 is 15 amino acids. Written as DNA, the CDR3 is TGTGCCTGGAGTGTAAGGGACAGGGACGGCCACGAGCAGTACTTC. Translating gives CAWSVRDRDGHEQYF.

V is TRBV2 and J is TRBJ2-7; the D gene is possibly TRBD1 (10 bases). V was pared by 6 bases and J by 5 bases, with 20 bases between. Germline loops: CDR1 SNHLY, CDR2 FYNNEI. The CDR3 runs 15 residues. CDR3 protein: CASSDRGLAGNEQYF. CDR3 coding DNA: TGTGCCAGCAGCGACAGGGGGCTAGCGGGAAACGAGCAGTACTTC.

CDR3 protein: CASRPTGRSYNSPLHF. CDR3 coding DNA: TGCGCCAGCAGGCCGACAGGGAGGTCCTATAATTCACCCCTCCACTTT. The chain has TRBV5-1 and TRBJ1-6, with TRBD1 matching over 7 bases. Per germline, CDR1 SGHRS and CDR2 YFSETQ. V shed 5 bases and J 1 base; nucleotides not matched to a gene: 6. The CDR3 sequence is 16 residues long.

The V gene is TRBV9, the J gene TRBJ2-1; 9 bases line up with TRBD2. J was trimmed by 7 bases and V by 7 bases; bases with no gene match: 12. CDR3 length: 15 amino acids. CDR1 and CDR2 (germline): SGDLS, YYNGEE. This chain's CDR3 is CASGSGASGTNEQFF. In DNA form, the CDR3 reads TGTGCCAGCGGCTCCGGGGCTAGCGGGACGAATGAGCAGTTCTTC.

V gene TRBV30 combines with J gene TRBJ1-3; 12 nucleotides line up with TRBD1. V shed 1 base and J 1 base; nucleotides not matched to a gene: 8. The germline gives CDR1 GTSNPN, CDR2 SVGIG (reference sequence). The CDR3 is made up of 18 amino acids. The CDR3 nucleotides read TGTGCCTGGAGTGCCCGGGACAGGGGGCGAGGTTCTGGAAACACCATATATTTT. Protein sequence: CAWSARDRGRGSGNTIYF.

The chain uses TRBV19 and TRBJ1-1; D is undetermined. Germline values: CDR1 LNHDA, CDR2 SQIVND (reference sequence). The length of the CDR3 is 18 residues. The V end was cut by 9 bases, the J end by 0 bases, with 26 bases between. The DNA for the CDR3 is TGTGCCAGCGGATCCTTTCTTGTCCTCGTAGGGTTGAACACTGAAGCTTTCTTT. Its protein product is CASGSFLVLVGLNTEAFF.

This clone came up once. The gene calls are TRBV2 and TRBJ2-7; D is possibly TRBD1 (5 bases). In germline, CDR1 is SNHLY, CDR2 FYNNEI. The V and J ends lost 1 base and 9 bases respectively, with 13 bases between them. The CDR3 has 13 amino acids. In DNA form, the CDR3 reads TGTGCCAGCAGTGAAGGTCAGGGAATTGGGCAGTACTTC. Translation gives CASSEGQGIGQYF.

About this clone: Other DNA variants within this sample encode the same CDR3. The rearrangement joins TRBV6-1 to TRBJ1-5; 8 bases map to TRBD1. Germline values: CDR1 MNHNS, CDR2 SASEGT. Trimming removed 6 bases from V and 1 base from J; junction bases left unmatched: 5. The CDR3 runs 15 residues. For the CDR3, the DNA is TGTGCCAGCAGCCCAGACAGGGGAAGCAATCAGCCCCAGCATTTT. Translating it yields CASSPDRGSNQPQHF.

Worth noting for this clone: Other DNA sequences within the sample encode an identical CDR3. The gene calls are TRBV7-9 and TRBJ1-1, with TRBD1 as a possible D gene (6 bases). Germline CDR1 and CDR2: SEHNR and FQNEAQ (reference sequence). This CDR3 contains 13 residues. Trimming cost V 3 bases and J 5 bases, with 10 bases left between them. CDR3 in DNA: TGTGCCAGCAGCTTCGGGGGGCGGACTGAAGCTTTCTTT. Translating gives CASSFGGRTEAFF.

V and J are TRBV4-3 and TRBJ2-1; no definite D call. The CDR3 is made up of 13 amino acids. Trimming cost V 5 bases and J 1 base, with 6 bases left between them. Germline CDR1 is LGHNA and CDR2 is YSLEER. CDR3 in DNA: TGCGCCAGCAGCGTGGGATCCTACAATGAGCAGTTCTTC. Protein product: CASSVGSYNEQFF.

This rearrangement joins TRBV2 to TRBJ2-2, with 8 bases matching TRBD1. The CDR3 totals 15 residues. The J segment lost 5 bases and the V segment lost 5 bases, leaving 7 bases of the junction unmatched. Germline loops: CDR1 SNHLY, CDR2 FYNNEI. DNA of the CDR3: TGTGCCAGCAGTATGACAGGGGCGGGGACCGGGGAGCTGTTTTTT. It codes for CASSMTGAGTGELFF.

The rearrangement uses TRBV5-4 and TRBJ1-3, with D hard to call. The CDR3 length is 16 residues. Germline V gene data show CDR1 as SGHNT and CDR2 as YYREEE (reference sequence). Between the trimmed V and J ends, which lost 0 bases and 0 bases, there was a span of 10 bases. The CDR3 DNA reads TGTGCCAGCAGCTTGGGGGGATTGAGCTCTGGAAACACCATATATTTT. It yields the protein CASSLGGLSSGNTIYF.

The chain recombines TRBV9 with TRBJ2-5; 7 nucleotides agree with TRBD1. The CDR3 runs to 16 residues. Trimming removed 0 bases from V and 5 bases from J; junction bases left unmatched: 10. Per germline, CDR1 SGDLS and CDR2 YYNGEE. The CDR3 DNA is TGTGCCAGCAGCGTAGGGGGACAGTTGGGTTGGGAGACCCAGTACTTC. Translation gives CASSVGGQLGWETQYF. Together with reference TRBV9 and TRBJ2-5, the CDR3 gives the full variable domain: DSGVTQTPKHLITATGQRVTLRCSPRSGDLSVYWYQQSLDQGLQFLIQYYNGEERAKGNILERFSAQQFPDLHSELNLSSLELGDSALYFCASSVGGQLGWETQYFGPGTRLLVL.

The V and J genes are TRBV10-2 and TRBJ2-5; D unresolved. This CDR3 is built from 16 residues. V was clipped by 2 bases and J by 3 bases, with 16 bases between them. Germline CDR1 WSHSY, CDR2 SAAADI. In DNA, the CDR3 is TGCGCCAGCAGTGAGCTGTACCGCTCTTGGGAAGAGACCCAGTACTTC. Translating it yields CASSELYRSWEETQYF.

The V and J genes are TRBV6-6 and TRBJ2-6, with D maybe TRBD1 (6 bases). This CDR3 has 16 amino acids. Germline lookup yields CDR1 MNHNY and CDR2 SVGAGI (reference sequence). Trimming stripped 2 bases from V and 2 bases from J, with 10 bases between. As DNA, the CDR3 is TGTGCCAGCAGTTACACACAGGGCACTGGGGCCAACGTCCTGACTTTC. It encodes CASSYTQGTGANVLTF.

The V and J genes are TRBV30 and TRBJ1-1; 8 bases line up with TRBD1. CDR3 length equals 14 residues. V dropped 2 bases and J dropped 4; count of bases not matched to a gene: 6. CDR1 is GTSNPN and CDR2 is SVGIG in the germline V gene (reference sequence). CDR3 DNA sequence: TGTGCCTGGAGTATAACAGGGGGGAGCACTGAAGCTTTCTTT. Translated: CAWSITGGSTEAFF. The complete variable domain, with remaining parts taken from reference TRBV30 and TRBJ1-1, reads SQTIHQWPATLVQPVGSPLSLECTVEGTSNPNLYWYRQAAGRGLQLLFYSVGIGQISSEVPQNLSASRPQDRQFILSSKKLLLSDSGFYLCAWSITGGSTEAFFGQGTRLTVV.

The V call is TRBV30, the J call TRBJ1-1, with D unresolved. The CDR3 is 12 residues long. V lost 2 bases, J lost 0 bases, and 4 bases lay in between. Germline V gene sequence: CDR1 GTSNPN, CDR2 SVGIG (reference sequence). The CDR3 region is CAWSHVNTEAFF. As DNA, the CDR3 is TGTGCCTGGAGTCATGTGAACACTGAAGCTTTCTTT. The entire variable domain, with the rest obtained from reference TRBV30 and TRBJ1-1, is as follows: SQTIHQWPATLVQPVGSPLSLECTVEGTSNPNLYWYRQAAGRGLQLLFYSVGIGQISSEVPQNLSASRPQDRQFILSSKKLLLSDSGFYLCAWSHVNTEAFFGQGTRLTVV.

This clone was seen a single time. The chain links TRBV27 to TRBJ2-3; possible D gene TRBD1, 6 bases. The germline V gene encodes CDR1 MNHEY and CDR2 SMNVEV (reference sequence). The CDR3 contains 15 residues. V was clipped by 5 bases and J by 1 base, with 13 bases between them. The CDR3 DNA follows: TGTGCCAGCAGTCTGAGACGGACAGGCACAGATACGCAGTATTTT. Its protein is CASSLRRTGTDTQYF.

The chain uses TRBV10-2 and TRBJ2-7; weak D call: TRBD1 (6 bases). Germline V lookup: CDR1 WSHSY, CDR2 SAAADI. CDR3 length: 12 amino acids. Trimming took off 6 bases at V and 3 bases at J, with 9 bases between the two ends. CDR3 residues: CASRKQGYEQYF. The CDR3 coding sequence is TGCGCCAGCAGAAAACAGGGCTACGAGCAGTACTTC.

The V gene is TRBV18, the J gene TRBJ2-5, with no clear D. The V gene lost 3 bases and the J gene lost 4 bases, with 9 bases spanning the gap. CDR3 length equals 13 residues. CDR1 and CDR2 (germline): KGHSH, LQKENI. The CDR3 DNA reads TGTGCCAGCTCACCCCTCCCCCTAGAGACCCAGTACTTC. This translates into CASSPLPLETQYF.

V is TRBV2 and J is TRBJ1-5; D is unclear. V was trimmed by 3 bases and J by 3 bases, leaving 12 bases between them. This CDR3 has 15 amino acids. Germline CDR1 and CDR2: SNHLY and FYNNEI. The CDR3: CASSESGKINQPQHF. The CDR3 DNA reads TGTGCCAGCAGTGAGTCGGGGAAGATCAATCAGCCCCAGCATTTT.

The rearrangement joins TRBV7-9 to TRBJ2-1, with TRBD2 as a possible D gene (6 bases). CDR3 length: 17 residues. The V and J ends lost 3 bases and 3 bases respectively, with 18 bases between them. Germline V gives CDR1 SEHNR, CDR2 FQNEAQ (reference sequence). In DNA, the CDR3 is TGTGCCAGCAGCTTTTCATATGGAGGGGTGGACTACAATGAGCAGTTCTTC. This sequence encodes CASSFSYGGVDYNEQFF. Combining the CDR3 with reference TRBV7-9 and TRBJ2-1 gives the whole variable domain DTGVSQNPRHKITKRGQNVTFRCDPISEHNRLYWYRQTLGQGPEFLTYFQNEAQLEKSRLLSDRFSAERPKGSFSTLEIQRTEQGDSAMYLCASSFSYGGVDYNEQFFGPGTRLTVL.

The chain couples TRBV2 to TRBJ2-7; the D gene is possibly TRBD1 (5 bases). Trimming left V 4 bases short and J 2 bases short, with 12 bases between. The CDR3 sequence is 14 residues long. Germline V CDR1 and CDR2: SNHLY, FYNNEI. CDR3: CASSVQGMTYEQYF. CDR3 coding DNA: TGTGCCAGCAGTGTCCAGGGAATGACCTACGAGCAGTACTTC.

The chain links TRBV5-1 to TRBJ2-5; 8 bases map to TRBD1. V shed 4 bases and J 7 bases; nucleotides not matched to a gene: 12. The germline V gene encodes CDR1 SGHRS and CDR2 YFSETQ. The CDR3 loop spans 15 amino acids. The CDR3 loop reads CASSRTGQEGVTQYF. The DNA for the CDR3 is TGCGCCAGCAGCAGGACGGGACAGGAAGGTGTGACCCAGTACTTC.

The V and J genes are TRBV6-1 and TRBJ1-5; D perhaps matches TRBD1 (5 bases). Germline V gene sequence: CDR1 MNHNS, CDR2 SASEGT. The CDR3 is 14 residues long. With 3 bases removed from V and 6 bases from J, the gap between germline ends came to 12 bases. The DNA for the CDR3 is TGTGCCAGCAGTGAGGGGACGGCCAGTCAGCCCCAGCATTTT. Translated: CASSEGTASQPQHF.

CDR3 coding DNA: TGTGCCAGCAGCCTCGACAGGGCCTATGGCTACACCTTC. It translates to CASSLDRAYGYTF. The V and J genes are TRBV7-2 and TRBJ1-2, with 7 bases that match TRBD1. The CDR3 spans 13 residues. In germline, CDR1 is SGHTA, CDR2 FQGNSA. Unmatched junction bases numbered 4, after V lost 5 bases and J lost 4 bases.

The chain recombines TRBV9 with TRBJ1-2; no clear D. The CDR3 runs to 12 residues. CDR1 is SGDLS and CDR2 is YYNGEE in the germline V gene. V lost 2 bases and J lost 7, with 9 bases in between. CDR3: CASSVLAGGYTF. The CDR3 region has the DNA TGTGCCAGCAGCGTCCTAGCGGGTGGCTACACCTTC.

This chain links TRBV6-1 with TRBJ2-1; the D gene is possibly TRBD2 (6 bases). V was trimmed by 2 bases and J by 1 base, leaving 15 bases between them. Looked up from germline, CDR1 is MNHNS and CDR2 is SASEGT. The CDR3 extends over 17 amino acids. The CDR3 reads CASSEQAGASSYNEQFF. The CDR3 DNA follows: TGTGCCAGCAGTGAACAAGCGGGTGCGAGTTCCTACAATGAGCAGTTCTTC.

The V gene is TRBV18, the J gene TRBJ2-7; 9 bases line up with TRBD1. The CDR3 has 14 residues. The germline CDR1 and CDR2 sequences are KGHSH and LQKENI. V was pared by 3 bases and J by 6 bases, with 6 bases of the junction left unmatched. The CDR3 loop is CASSPIQGAPEQYF. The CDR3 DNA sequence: TGTGCCAGCTCACCTATACAGGGGGCTCCCGAGCAGTACTTC.

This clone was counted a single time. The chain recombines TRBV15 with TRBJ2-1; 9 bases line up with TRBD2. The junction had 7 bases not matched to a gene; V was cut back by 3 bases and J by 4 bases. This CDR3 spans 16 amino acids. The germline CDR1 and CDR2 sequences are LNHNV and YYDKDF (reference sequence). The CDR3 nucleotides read TGTGCCACCAGCAGGCGTAGCGGGGGAAATTACAATGAGCAGTTCTTC. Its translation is CATSRRSGGNYNEQFF.